This T cell receptor beta chain was captured in a study of blood T cell repertoires in COVID-19. Authors' processing steps: Amplification from reference gene primers served as the basis for estimated nucleated cell counts. Method: immunoSEQ multiplex PCR; TCRdb's copy keeps in-frame clones and lacks some. The V and J calls and clone size were taken over from that table, and D and trimming were inferred from the DNA. The sample carries 450,000 to 600,000 clones, roughly 87% recorded once. Assignments of participants to cohorts depended upon their own reported clinical history. Germline V CDR1 and CDR2: SGHKS, YYEKEE (reference sequence). Trimming cost V 0 bases and J 0 bases; bases outside gene matches: 7. The CDR3 has 18 residues.

Material: PBMCs or T cells enriched from blood (not recorded which). The sequence derives from a woman between 18 and 30 years old who had recovered from COVID-19. The rearrangement uses TRBV5-5 and TRBJ2-5; 11 bases are a match to TRBD2. CDR3 amino acids: CASSLAPSGGPYQETQYF. The CDR3 coding sequence is TGTGCCAGCAGCTTGGCGCCTAGCGGGGGGCCGTACCAAGAGACCCAGTACTTC.